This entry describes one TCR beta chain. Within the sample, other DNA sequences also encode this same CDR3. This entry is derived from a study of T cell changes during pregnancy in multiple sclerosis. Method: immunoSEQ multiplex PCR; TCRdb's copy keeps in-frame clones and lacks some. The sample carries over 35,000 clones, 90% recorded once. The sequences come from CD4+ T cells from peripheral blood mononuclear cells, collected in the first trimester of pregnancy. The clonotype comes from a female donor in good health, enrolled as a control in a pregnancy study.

This CDR3 reads CASSVGQGQETQYF. CDR3 sequence (DNA): TGTGCCAGCAGCGTAGGACAGGGCCAAGAGACCCAGTACTTC. The chain links TRBV9 to TRBJ2-5; 7 nucleotides line up with TRBD1. CDR1 and CDR2 from the germline V gene are SGDLS and YYNGEE. V gave up 0 bases and J gave up 1 base; unmatched junction bases: 0. The CDR3 loop spans 14 amino acids.